Listed here are 18 T cell receptor beta chains from one sample, sequenced in a study of T cell therapy after organ transplantation. The time point denotes: 4-8 weeks after completion of therapy. These TCRs' antigens remain unknown. The data were produced by immunoSEQ multiplex PCR, yet TCRdb's version contains in-frame clones alone and is incomplete. Of just under 20,000 clones listed, roughly four fifths are singletons. The specimen was CD8+ T cells from blood, collected after autologous CMV-specific T cell therapy. These receptors were taken from a human patient who had received a solid organ transplant and had CMV disease. Some of these T cells may belong to the graft donor.

This chain joins TRBV4-3 and TRBJ2-2, with D possibly matching TRBD2 (5 bases). Germline V lookup: CDR1 LGHNA, CDR2 YSLEER. V was pared by 1 base and J by 4 bases, with 13 bases between. The length of the CDR3 is 16 residues. CDR3 protein: CASSQVFGSVTGELFF. In nucleotides, the CDR3 is TGCGCCAGCAGCCAAGTTTTCGGTAGCGTCACCGGGGAGCTGTTTTTT.

The chain uses TRBV25-1 and TRBJ2-7; D is unclear. Trimming removed 2 bases from V and 3 bases from J, with 14 bases in between. The CDR3 has 15 residues. CDR1 is MGHDK, CDR2 SYGVNS, per germline. The chain's CDR3 is CASSETPWVHYEQYF. CDR3 nucleotides: TGTGCCAGCAGTGAAACCCCCTGGGTCCACTACGAGCAGTACTTC.

V usage is TRBV4-3 and J usage is TRBJ2-7; D is unclear. Germline V gene data show CDR1 as LGHNA and CDR2 as YSLEER. CDR3 length: 16 residues. Trimming took off 2 bases at V and 3 bases at J, with 17 bases between the two ends. For the CDR3, the DNA is TGCGCCAGCAGCCAAAACTTGGGCTTTTCGGGCTACGAGCAGTACTTC. Protein sequence: CASSQNLGFSGYEQYF.

The chain has TRBV6-5 and TRBJ1-1; D unresolved. Germline V CDR1 and CDR2: MNHEY, SVGAGI. CDR3 size: 15 residues. Trimming left V 2 bases short and J 4 bases short, with 14 bases between. CDR3 sequence: CASSYRRSVFTEAFF. The CDR3 nucleotides read TGTGCCAGCAGTTACCGTCGATCGGTATTCACTGAAGCTTTCTTT.

This rearrangement joins TRBV4-2 to TRBJ1-2; possible D gene TRBD1, 5 bases. Germline CDR1 LGHNA, CDR2 YNFKEQ. The CDR3 sequence is 17 residues long. The germline V and J ends were trimmed by 0 bases and 0 bases, with 14 bases remaining between them. For the CDR3, the DNA is TGTGCCAGCAGCCAAGATTCCCTAACAGGAGCTAACTATGGCTACACCTTC. Residues: CASSQDSLTGANYGYTF.

This chain joins TRBV30 and TRBJ2-7; possible D gene TRBD1, 5 bases. The germline gives CDR1 GTSNPN, CDR2 SVGIG (reference sequence). The germline V and J ends were trimmed by 0 bases and 3 bases, with 9 bases remaining between them. The CDR3 runs to 13 residues. For the CDR3, the DNA is TGTGCCTGGAGTGTCGGGCAGGGCTACGAGCAGTACTTC. This gives the protein CAWSVGQGYEQYF.

Details on this clone: Just one base apart from a much larger clone, this may be a read error. The same CDR3 can be traced to other DNA sequences in this sample. The chain combines TRBV14 with TRBJ2-1; 9 bases are shared with TRBD1. V lost 0 bases to trimming and J lost 5 bases; unmatched junction nucleotides: 5. The CDR3 has 16 amino acids. Germline V gives CDR1 SGHDN, CDR2 FVKESK. In nucleotides, the CDR3 is TGTGCCAGCAGCCAAGACCCGGGACAGGGAGACAATGAGCAGTTCTTC. Its translation: CASSQDPGQGDNEQFF.

This clone is large in the sample. The chain is built from TRBV2 and TRBJ2-1; 8 positions match TRBD2. Germline trimming cut 7 bases from V and 0 bases from J; bases unmatched to any gene: 5. The CDR3 contains 15 residues. Germline CDR1 is SNHLY and CDR2 is FYNNEI. CDR3 in DNA: TGTGCCAGCACCCCCAGCGGGAGCTCCTACAATGAGCAGTTCTTC. This sequence encodes CASTPSGSSYNEQFF.

The genes are TRBV19 and TRBJ1-1; weak D call: TRBD1 (5 bases). The CDR3 length is 18 residues. Germline CDR1 is LNHDA and CDR2 is SQIVND (reference sequence). V gave up 5 bases and J gave up 6 bases, with 28 bases separating them. CDR3 amino acids: CASSVLQGDRVPGPEAFF. The CDR3 DNA sequence: TGTGCCAGTAGTGTGTTGCAGGGAGACCGGGTTCCGGGTCCTGAAGCTTTCTTT.

This clone appeared a single time. The CDR3 nucleotides read TGTGCCAGCAGCTCGGGACATGGCAATGAGCAGTTCTTC. Its protein product is CASSSGHGNEQFF. The chain couples TRBV5-6 to TRBJ2-1, with TRBD1 as a possible D gene (6 bases). Trimming took 3 bases from V and 6 from J, leaving 10 bases between them. Germline CDR1 and CDR2: SGHDT and YYEEEE. The CDR3 sequence is 13 residues long.

CDR3 amino acids: CASSLVGTAKNTEAFF. The CDR3 DNA reads as TGTGCCAGCAGCTTAGTGGGGACCGCTAAGAACACTGAAGCTTTCTTT. This chain joins TRBV7-9 and TRBJ1-1; D is perhaps TRBD1 (5 bases). CDR1 and CDR2 (germline): SEHNR, FQNEAQ (reference sequence). This CDR3 is 16 amino acids long. Trimming removed 1 base at V and 1 base at J, with 13 bases between.

The CDR3 nucleotides are TGTGCCAGCAGTTACTCCGGAGGGGCGCGTGGAAACACCATATATTTT. Protein: CASSYSGGARGNTIYF. This chain links TRBV6-5 with TRBJ1-3, with a weak D call TRBD1 (5 bases). V shed 0 bases and J shed 3 bases, with 12 bases lying between them. CDR1 MNHEY and CDR2 SVGAGI come from the germline V gene. The CDR3 spans 16 residues.

The chain is built from TRBV27 and TRBJ1-2; 7 bases map to TRBD1. The CDR3 covers 14 residues. J lost 3 bases, V lost 5 bases, and 6 bases had no gene match. Germline CDR1 reads MNHEY; CDR2 reads SMNVEV (reference sequence). This CDR3 reads CASSTRTGHYGYTF. In DNA form, the CDR3 reads TGTGCCAGCAGTACCAGGACAGGCCACTATGGCTACACCTTC.

This chain joins TRBV6-1 and TRBJ2-7; 9 bases fit TRBD2. In germline, CDR1 is MNHNS, CDR2 SASEGT. This CDR3 has 15 amino acids. V dropped 1 base and J dropped 3; count of bases not matched to a gene: 4. The CDR3 loop reads CASSEGASGVYEQYF. CDR3 nucleotide sequence: TGTGCCAGCAGTGAAGGGGCTAGCGGGGTCTACGAGCAGTACTTC.

V is TRBV4-1 and J is TRBJ2-7; the D is unclear. Germline V lookup: CDR1 MGHRA, CDR2 YSYEKL. There are 14 residues in the CDR3. Trimming shortened V by 2 bases and J by 0 bases, and 8 bases separated the two germline ends. Here the CDR3 reads CASSQRESSYEQYF. In DNA, the CDR3 is TGCGCCAGCAGCCAAAGAGAGAGCTCCTACGAGCAGTACTTC.

This chain connects TRBV20-1 to TRBJ1-5, with D unclear. This CDR3 has 11 residues. Per germline, CDR1 DFQATT and CDR2 SNEGSKA (reference sequence). The V end lost 3 bases, the J end lost 4 bases, and 4 bases lay between the germline ends. CDR3 sequence reads: CSASRNQPQHF. In DNA form, the CDR3 reads TGCAGTGCTAGTAGAAATCAGCCCCAGCATTTT.

This clone was seen more than once but under ten times. V is TRBV19 and J is TRBJ1-1, with D possibly matching TRBD1 (5 bases). Germline assignment: CDR1 LNHDA and CDR2 SQIVND (reference sequence). Deletions cut 5 bases from V and 5 bases from J, with 12 bases between. The CDR3 is made up of 13 amino acids. CDR3 sequence reads: CASSQGVWTEAFF. The CDR3 bases are TGTGCCAGTAGTCAGGGAGTATGGACTGAAGCTTTCTTT.

V and J are TRBV27 and TRBJ1-3; D remains ambiguous. The CDR3 is made up of 14 amino acids. Germline CDR1 is MNHEY and CDR2 is SMNVEV (reference sequence). V was clipped by 2 bases and J by 1 base, with 6 bases between them. The CDR3 bases are TGTGCCAGCAGTTTAACGGTATCTGGAAACACCATATATTTT. It translates to CASSLTVSGNTIYF.